The sequence of this TCR beta chain was determined in a study of blood T cell repertoires in COVID-19. V shed 0 bases, J shed 3 bases, and the junction held 12 bases outside the gene matches. CDR1 and CDR2 (germline): SGHRS, YFSETQ. This CDR3 is built from 19 residues. The table lists this clone with a few counts. The protocol was immunoSEQ multiplex PCR, while the TCRdb copy is restricted to in-frame clones and leaves out a portion. The table includes 120,000 or so clones, 81% detected once. The sample was peripheral blood. V gene TRBV5-1 combines with J gene TRBJ2-5; 12 bases align to TRBD2. The source is a man aged 25 to 40 with COVID-19, enrolled during active disease. The CDR3 here is CASSLEPRLAGVTEETQYF. The CDR3 nucleotides are TGCGCCAGCAGCTTGGAACCCCGACTAGCGGGGGTTACGGAAGAGACCCAGTACTTC.